These 21 T cell receptor beta chains were sequenced from one sample in a study of T cells after posttransplantation cyclophosphamide (dated by TCRdb to about 2016). Library preparation employed the immunoSEQ multiplex PCR assay. TCRdb obtained this table from immuneACCESS and retained in-frame rearrangements with V and J assigned. These tables miss some clones; where compared with another copy, unresolved V genes account for less than half of the shortfall, and the remainder is unexplained. The sample table records some 64,000 clones; 93% of these occur just once. The leading ten clones occupy under 3% of the sample. Sequencing used PBMCs. The source is a woman aged 25 to 39 in good health and a related stem cell transplant donor.

This sequence joins TRBV28 and TRBJ1-1; TRBD1 matches at 8 bases. Germline V CDR1 and CDR2: MDHEN, SYDVKM. This CDR3 has 15 residues. Trimming at V came to 6 bases and at J to 2 bases, leaving 8 bases not matched to a gene. CDR3 nucleotides: TGTGCCAGCAGGACAGGGGTGTGGGAAAACACTGAAGCTTTCTTT. Its protein is CASRTGVWENTEAFF.

J is TRBJ1-1 and V is TRBV13, with D possibly TRBD1 on 5 matching bases. Per the germline V gene, CDR1 is PRHDT and CDR2 is FYEKMQ (reference sequence). V was trimmed by 4 bases and J by 1 base, leaving 10 bases between them. The length of the CDR3 is 14 residues. CDR3: CASSWGDSNTEAFF. The DNA of the CDR3 is TGTGCCAGCAGCTGGGGGGATTCGAACACTGAAGCTTTCTTT. Complete variable domain (other parts from reference TRBV13 and TRBJ1-1): AAGVIQSPRHLIKEKRETATLKCYPIPRHDTVYWYQQGPGQDPQFLISFYEKMQSDKGSIPDRFSAQQFSDYHSELNMSSLELGDSALYFCASSWGDSNTEAFFGQGTRLTVV.

The rearrangement joins TRBV7-6 to TRBJ1-5; no definite D call. The ends were cut back, 1 base at V and 1 base at J, with 11 bases in the middle. The CDR3 is 16 amino acids. Germline V gene sequence: CDR1 SGHVS, CDR2 FNYEAQ. The CDR3, as DNA: TGTGCCAGCAGCTTAGAATCGTCAGCAAGCAATCAGCCCCAGCATTTT. It encodes CASSLESSASNQPQHF.

The rearrangement joins TRBV11-2 to TRBJ2-5; D gene ambiguous. This CDR3 is 14 amino acids long. In germline, CDR1 is SGHAT, CDR2 FQNNGV. The germline V and J ends were trimmed by 5 bases and 1 base, with 11 bases remaining between them. Here the CDR3 reads CASSRRRLQETQYF. The CDR3 nucleotides are TGTGCCAGCAGCCGCCGACGTCTCCAAGAGACCCAGTACTTC.

The table lists this clone with a few counts. The chain couples TRBV18 to TRBJ2-2; 7 nucleotides agree with TRBD1. V was clipped by 6 bases and J by 6 bases; unmatched bases: 4. The length of the CDR3 is 13 residues. Germline CDR1 KGHSH, CDR2 LQKENI. CDR3 in DNA: TGTGCCAGCTCGCCCGACAGGGCCGGGGAGCTGTTTTTT. Translating gives CASSPDRAGELFF.

This clone was observed once. The genes are TRBV4-1 and TRBJ1-1; D ambiguous. The V end lost 1 base, the J end lost 1 base, and 13 bases lay between the germline ends. The CDR3 contains 16 residues. CDR1 is MGHRA and CDR2 is YSYEKL in the germline V gene. The DNA of the CDR3 is TGCGCCAGCAGCCAAGCGATTCCAGGCCCGAACACTGAAGCTTTCTTT. Its protein is CASSQAIPGPNTEAFF.

The chain joins TRBV7-6 to TRBJ2-7; no clear D. The V end lost 5 bases, the J end lost 2 bases, and 13 bases lay between the germline ends. This CDR3 region has 14 residues. From germline, CDR1 is SGHVS and CDR2 FNYEAQ. The CDR3 protein is CASSLKIGPYEQYF. CDR3 nucleotide sequence: TGTGCCAGCAGCCTAAAAATTGGGCCCTACGAGCAGTACTTC. Looking up the rest from reference TRBV7-6 and TRBJ2-7 gives the full variable domain: GAGVSQSPRYKVTKRGQDVALRCDPISGHVSLYWYRQALGQGPEFLTYFNYEAQQDKSGLPNDRFSAERPEGSISTLTIQRTEQRDSAMYRCASSLKIGPYEQYFGPGTRLTVT.

The CDR3 DNA reads as TGCGCCAGCAGCTTGGGACAGGGAGTTACAGATACGCAGTATTTT. It yields the protein CASSLGQGVTDTQYF. The rearrangement uses TRBV5-1 and TRBJ2-3; TRBD1 aligns across 7 bases. The V segment lost 0 bases and the J segment 3 bases; nucleotides outside the gene matches: 4. This CDR3 comprises 15 residues. The germline V gene encodes CDR1 SGHRS and CDR2 YFSETQ.

The CDR3 nucleotides read TGTGCCAGCAGCCCTTCAGAAGGCTACACCTTC. Translation gives CASSPSEGYTF. The V gene is TRBV7-9, the J gene TRBJ1-2; D gene ambiguous. Between the trimmed V and J ends, which lost 5 bases and 8 bases, there was a span of 9 bases. CDR1 and CDR2 (germline): SEHNR, FQNEAQ (reference sequence). The CDR3 runs 11 residues.

The chain employs TRBV2 and TRBJ2-1; perhaps D is TRBD1 or TRBD2 (6 bases each). Per the germline V gene, CDR1 is SNHLY and CDR2 is FYNNEI. The CDR3 runs to 14 residues. Trimming took 4 bases from V and 9 from J, leaving 16 bases between them. The CDR3, as DNA: TGTGCCAGCAGTGGGTCGGGGGCGGAGGGTGAGCAGTTCTTC. Translation: CASSGSGAEGEQFF.

J is TRBJ2-1 and V is TRBV10-2; D possibly corresponds to TRBD1 (5 bases). CDR3 length: 11 amino acids. With 4 bases removed from V and 7 bases from J, the gap between germline ends came to 5 bases. CDR1 is WSHSY and CDR2 is SAAADI in the germline V gene. For the CDR3, the DNA is TGCGCCAGCAGTGCAGGGAATGAGCAGTTCTTC. This gives the protein CASSAGNEQFF.

This chain uses TRBV10-3 with TRBJ2-7; D remains ambiguous. V was clipped by 5 bases and J by 0 bases, with 11 bases between them. This CDR3 contains 14 residues. CDR1 and CDR2 from the germline V gene are ENHRY and SYGVKD. CDR3 coding DNA: TGTGCCATCAGTCTGACACTTAGCTCCTACGAGCAGTACTTC. Its protein product is CAISLTLSSYEQYF.

This clone is labeled as medium-sized. The V and J genes are TRBV2 and TRBJ2-7; 7 bases align to TRBD1. Germline assignment: CDR1 SNHLY and CDR2 FYNNEI. CDR3 length: 14 amino acids. V dropped 7 bases and J dropped 0; count of bases not matched to a gene: 6. The CDR3 spells CASNQDRSSYEQYF. The CDR3 DNA reads as TGTGCCAGCAATCAGGACAGGAGCTCCTACGAGCAGTACTTC.

This rearrangement joins TRBV27 to TRBJ2-1; 12 bases fit TRBD2. Germline CDR1 and CDR2: MNHEY and SMNVEV (reference sequence). The ends lost 3 bases at V and 6 bases at J; junction bases unmatched: 6. The CDR3 covers 16 residues. The CDR3 DNA reads as TGTGCCAGCAGTTTCCCGTTGACTAGCGGGGGCAATGAGCAGTTCTTC. It specifies CASSFPLTSGGNEQFF.

The chain is built from TRBV5-5 and TRBJ2-7; D gene ambiguous. The CDR3 is 12 residues long. V lost 2 bases to trimming and J lost 3 bases, with 6 bases between them. Germline CDR1 is SGHKS and CDR2 is YYEKEE (reference sequence). DNA of the CDR3: TGTGCCAGCAGCTTACCCAGCTACGAGCAGTACTTC. It specifies CASSLPSYEQYF.

This chain joins TRBV7-6 and TRBJ2-5; 11 positions match TRBD2. The CDR3 sequence is 16 residues long. V lost 5 bases, J lost 2 bases, and 7 bases stayed unmatched. CDR1 is SGHVS and CDR2 is FNYEAQ in the germline V gene. CDR3 nucleotide sequence: TGTGCCAGCAGCCAGACTAGCGGGGTTCGTCAAGAGACCCAGTACTTC. Protein sequence: CASSQTSGVRQETQYF.

The chain uses TRBV19 and TRBJ2-2; possibly TRBD1 or TRBD2 for D (5 bases each). CDR3 length equals 15 residues. The germline V gene encodes CDR1 LNHDA and CDR2 SQIVND (reference sequence). The V end was cut by 6 bases, the J end by 5 bases, with 16 bases between. In DNA, the CDR3 is TGTGCCAGTAGAGACAGCCACACGGGAACCGGGGAGCTGTTTTTT. Amino acid sequence: CASRDSHTGTGELFF. The full variable domain, rest sourced from reference TRBV19 and TRBJ2-2, is DGGITQSPKYLFRKEGQNVTLSCEQNLNHDAMYWYRQDPGQGLRLIYYSQIVNDFQKGDIAEGYSVSREKKESFPLTVTSAQKNPTAFYLCASRDSHTGTGELFFGEGSRLTVL.

J is TRBJ2-6 and V is TRBV4-1; D is unresolved. The V end lost 0 bases, the J end lost 0 bases, and 12 bases lay between the germline ends. CDR1 is MGHRA, CDR2 YSYEKL, per germline. This CDR3 has 18 amino acids. The CDR3 DNA reads TGCGCCAGCAGCCAAGATCGCCCTCGTAGCTCTGGGGCCAACGTCCTGACTTTC. This sequence encodes CASSQDRPRSSGANVLTF.

This clone was detected only once. The gene calls are TRBV19 and TRBJ1-1; 8 bases align to TRBD1. The germline gives CDR1 LNHDA, CDR2 SQIVND (reference sequence). The V gene end was trimmed by 5 bases and the J gene end by 6 bases; junction bases not matched to a gene: 8. The CDR3 runs 14 residues. The CDR3 spells CASSPRQGRAEAFF. The CDR3 nucleotides are TGTGCCAGTAGTCCTCGACAGGGGAGGGCTGAAGCTTTCTTT. Based on the CDR3 plus reference TRBV19 and TRBJ1-1, the full variable domain is DGGITQSPKYLFRKEGQNVTLSCEQNLNHDAMYWYRQDPGQGLRLIYYSQIVNDFQKGDIAEGYSVSREKKESFPLTVTSAQKNPTAFYLCASSPRQGRAEAFFGQGTRLTVV.

This chain joins TRBV11-2 and TRBJ1-4; D may be TRBD1 (5 bases). Germline V gene data show CDR1 as SGHAT and CDR2 as FQNNGV. Deletions cut 1 base from V and 8 bases from J, with 14 bases between. The length of the CDR3 is 15 residues. CDR3 bases: TGTGCCAGCAGCTTAGCGGCGGGTACAGGCGAAAAACTGTTTTTT. Its protein product is CASSLAAGTGEKLFF.

The chain combines TRBV5-6 with TRBJ1-2; TRBD1 is a possible D gene (5 bases). Trimming stripped 0 bases from V and 4 bases from J, with 10 bases between. Germline V lookup: CDR1 SGHDT, CDR2 YYEEEE. CDR3 length: 14 residues. The CDR3: CASSLAGGGYGYTF. The DNA for the CDR3 is TGTGCCAGCAGCTTGGCCGGGGGGGGCTATGGCTACACCTTC.